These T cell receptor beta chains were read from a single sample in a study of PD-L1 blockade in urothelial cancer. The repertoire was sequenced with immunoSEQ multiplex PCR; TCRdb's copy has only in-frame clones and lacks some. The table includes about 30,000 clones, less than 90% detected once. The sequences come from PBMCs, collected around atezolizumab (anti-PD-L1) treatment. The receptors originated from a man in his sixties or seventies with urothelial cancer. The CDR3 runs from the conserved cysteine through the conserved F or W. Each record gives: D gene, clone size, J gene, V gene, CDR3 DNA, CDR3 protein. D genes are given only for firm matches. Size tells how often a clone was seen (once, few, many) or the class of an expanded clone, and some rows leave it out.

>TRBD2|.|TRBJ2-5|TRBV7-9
TGTGTCAGCAGCTCCCAGGTAGCGGGACTTCAAGAGACCCAGTACTTC
CVSSSQVAGLQETQYF
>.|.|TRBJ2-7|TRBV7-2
TGTGCCAGCAGCCCTCAAGGGGGTGACGAGCAGTACTTC
CASSPQGGDEQYF
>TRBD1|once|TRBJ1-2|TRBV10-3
TGTGCCATCAGTGAGGGTCGAGACAGGGGAGGCGGCTACACCTTC
CAISEGRDRGGGYTF
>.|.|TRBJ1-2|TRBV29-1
TGCAGCGTTGAGGCAGTCCACGGCTACACCTTC
CSVEAVHGYTF
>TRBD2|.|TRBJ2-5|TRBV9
TGTGCCAGCAGCGAGGGTTTGAGGAGCGGGGACCAAGAGACCCAGTACTTC
CASSEGLRSGDQETQYF
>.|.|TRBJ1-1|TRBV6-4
TGTGCCAGCGAGGTTACGACTTCTCCGAGCCGGGCTTTCTTT
CASEVTTSPSRAFF
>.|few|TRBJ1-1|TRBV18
TGTGCCAGCTCACTAGGGGCAGGTGATGAAGCTTTCTTT
CASSLGAGDEAFF
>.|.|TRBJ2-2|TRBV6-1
TGTGCCAGCAGTGACCAGTATTCCGGGGAGCTGTTTTTT
CASSDQYSGELFF
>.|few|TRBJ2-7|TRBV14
TGTGCCAGCAGCCAAGTTGACCAAACAGGCGAGCAGTACTTC
CASSQVDQTGEQYF
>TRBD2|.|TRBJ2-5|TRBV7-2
TGTGCCAGCAGCCAATACGGGGGAGGGGAGACCCAGTACTTC
CASSQYGGGETQYF
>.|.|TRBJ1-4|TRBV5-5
TGTGCCAGCAGCTTGGTCCCCTCTGAAAAACTGTTTTTT
CASSLVPSEKLFF
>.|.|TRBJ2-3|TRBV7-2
TGTGCCAGCAGCTTAGTGTGGAGGGGGCCAGATACGCAGTATTTT
CASSLVWRGPDTQYF
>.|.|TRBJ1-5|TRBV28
TGTGCCAGCATTGACGGACTAGATCAGCCCCAGCATTTT
CASIDGLDQPQHF
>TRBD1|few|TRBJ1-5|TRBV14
TGTGCCAGCAGCCAAGGGACAGGCCGCAATCAGCCCCAGCATTTT
CASSQGTGRNQPQHF
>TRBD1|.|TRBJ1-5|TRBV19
TGTGCCAGTAGTTACAGGGGTGGACAGCCCCAGCATTTT
CASSYRGGQPQHF
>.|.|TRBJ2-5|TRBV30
TGTGCCTGGGCAGGGCAAGAGACCCAGTACTTC
CAWAGQETQYF
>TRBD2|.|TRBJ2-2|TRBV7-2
TGTGCCAGCAGCTTTCGGACTAGTGACACCGGGGAGCTGTTTTTT
CASSFRTSDTGELFF
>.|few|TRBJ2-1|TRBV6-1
TGTGCCAGCAGTAATATGGGCCTATCCTCCGAGCAGTTCTTC
CASSNMGLSSEQFF
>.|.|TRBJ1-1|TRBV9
TGTGCCAGCAGCTACTCAGGTGACACTGAAGCTTTCTTT
CASSYSGDTEAFF
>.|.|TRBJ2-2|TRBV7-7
TGTGCCAGCAGCTTAAACAGGGAAGTCGGGGAGCTGTTTTTT
CASSLNREVGELFF
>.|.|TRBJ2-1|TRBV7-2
TGTGCCAGCAGGGGAGGGGGGCCAGCGGCGAGCTCCTACAATGAGCAGTTCTTC
CASRGGGPAASSYNEQFF
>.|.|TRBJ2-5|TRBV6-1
TGTGCCAGCAGTGAAGCGGGGGCCGTCCAAGAGACCCAGTACTTC
CASSEAGAVQETQYF
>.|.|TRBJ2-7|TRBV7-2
TGTGCCAGCAGCTTAAATTTTCGGGGTTGGAAGCAGTACTTC
CASSLNFRGWKQYF
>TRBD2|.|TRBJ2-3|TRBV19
TGTGCCACCTCCGGGGGGGCCCTTGAAGATACGCAGTATTTT
CATSGGALEDTQYF
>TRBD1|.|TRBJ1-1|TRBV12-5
TGTGCTAGTGGTTTGGGACAGGGCACTGAAGCTTTCTTT
CASGLGQGTEAFF
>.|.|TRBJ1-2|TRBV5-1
TGCGCCAGCAGCTTGGACAGCAGCAACTATGGCTACACCTTC
CASSLDSSNYGYTF
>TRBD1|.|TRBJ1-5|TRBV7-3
TGTGCCAGCAGTCGGGACAGGGACCAGCCCCAGCATTTT
CASSRDRDQPQHF
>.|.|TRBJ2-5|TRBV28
TGTGCCAGCAGTTCCACAGGGAAGCAGACCCAGTACTTC
CASSSTGKQTQYF
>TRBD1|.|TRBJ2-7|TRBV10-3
TGTGCCATCAAGGCCGGGACAGGAGCTCCTACGAGCAGTACACCCACCTACGAGCAGTACTTC
CAIKAGTGAPTSSTPTYEQYF
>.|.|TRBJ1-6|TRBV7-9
TGTGCCAGCACCAACCACGGGATCCTAAATTCACCCCTCCACTTT
CASTNHGILNSPLHF
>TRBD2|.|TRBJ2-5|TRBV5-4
TGTGCCAGCAGCTTACCGGGGGGGCGCGAGACCCAGTACTTC
CASSLPGGRETQYF
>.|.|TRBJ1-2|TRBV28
TGTGCCAGCAGTTTACCTCGGGGAGGCGGCTACACCTTC
CASSLPRGGGYTF
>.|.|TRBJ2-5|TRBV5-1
TGCGCCAGCAGCTTGGATGGTACAGCTTCGGAGACCCAGTACTTC
CASSLDGTASETQYF
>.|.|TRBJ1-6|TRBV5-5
TGTGCCAGCAGCCTACGGGATATAGGACCGAGGAGCTCCTATAATTCACCCCTCCACTTT
CASSLRDIGPRSSYNSPLHF
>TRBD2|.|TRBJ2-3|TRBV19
TGTGCCAGTAGTGAGCGGGGCGGTTACTCCACAGATACGCAGTATTTT
CASSERGGYSTDTQYF
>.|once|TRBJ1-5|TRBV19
TGTGCCAGTAGTTCTCGGGTGGGAGGTGGGGGCAATCAGCCCCAGCATTTT
CASSSRVGGGGNQPQHF
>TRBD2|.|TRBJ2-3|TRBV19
TGTGCCAGCCGACTAGCGGGTGGGACAGATACGCAGTATTTT
CASRLAGGTDTQYF
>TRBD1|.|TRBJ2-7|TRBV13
TGTGCCAGTGCCCGGGACAGGGGATACGAGCAGTACTTC
CASARDRGYEQYF
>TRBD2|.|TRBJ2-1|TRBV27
TGTGCCAGCAGTTTCGGACTAGCGGCTTTGGATGAGCAGTTCTTC
CASSFGLAALDEQFF
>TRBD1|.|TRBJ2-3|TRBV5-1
TGCGCCAGCAGCCCCAGACAGGGGGCCACAGATACGCAGTATTTT
CASSPRQGATDTQYF
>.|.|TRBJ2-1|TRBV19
TGTGCCAGTAGCCAGGCCCACTACAATGAGCAGTTCTTC
CASSQAHYNEQFF
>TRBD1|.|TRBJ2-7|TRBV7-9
TGTGCCAGCAGCTTAGACAGGGGGCAGGACGAGCAGTACTTC
CASSLDRGQDEQYF
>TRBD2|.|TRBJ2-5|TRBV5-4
TGTGCCAGCAGCCCGACTAGCGGGGTCCAAGAGACCCAGTACTTC
CASSPTSGVQETQYF
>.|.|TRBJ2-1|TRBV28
TGTGCCAGCAGTCAGTTATCAGGCGAGCAGTTCTTC
CASSQLSGEQFF
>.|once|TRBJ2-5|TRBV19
TGTGCCAGTAGTACCACCTTTGGGAGCGGGCGGGAGACCCAGTACTTC
CASSTTFGSGRETQYF
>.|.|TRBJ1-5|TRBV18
TGTGCCAGCTCACAAGGGGAGGGGGATCAGCCCCAGCATTTT
CASSQGEGDQPQHF
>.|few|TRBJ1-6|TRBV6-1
TGTGCCAGCAATCCAGGGGAAGGAAATTCACCCCTCCACTTT
CASNPGEGNSPLHF
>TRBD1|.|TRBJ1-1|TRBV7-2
TGTGCCAGCAGCTTAGGTGTTGGACAGGGGGGCACTGAAGCTTTCTTT
CASSLGVGQGGTEAFF
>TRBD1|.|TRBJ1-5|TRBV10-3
TGTGCCATCAGTGAGGGGGACAGGGAATCCCAGCCCCAGCATTTT
CAISEGDRESQPQHF
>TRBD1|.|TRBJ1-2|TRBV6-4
TGTGCCAGCAGTCTCGAGGGACAGGGTATCTATGGCTACACCTTC
CASSLEGQGIYGYTF
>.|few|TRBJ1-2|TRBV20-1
TGCAGTGCTAGTCAGAACTATGGCTACACCTTC
CSASQNYGYTF
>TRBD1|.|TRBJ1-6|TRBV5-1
TGCGCCAGCAGCTTGGGCGCGGGACAGGGAAATTCACCCCTCCACTTT
CASSLGAGQGNSPLHF
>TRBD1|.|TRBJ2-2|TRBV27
TGTGCCAGCCTTCCCCGGCAGGGGGCGTCCGGGGAGCTGTTTTTT
CASLPRQGASGELFF
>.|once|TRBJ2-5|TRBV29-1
TGCAGCGTTGAGACAGTCAGGACGGAGACCCAGTACTTC
CSVETVRTETQYF